The 16 T cell receptor beta chains in this list originate from one sample, sequenced in a study of low-dose radiotherapy and immunotherapy resistance in tumors. Gene-specific TRAV and TRBV primers were used for first-strand cDNA, covering alpha and beta chains. TCR amplification ran roughly 20 PCR cycles using constant-region and V-primer adapter primers. In TCRdb, the reads were re-called with MiXCR into one record per CDR3 protein. The repertoire holds 70,000 to 90,000 distinct CDR3 sequences, around 17% seen once, with about 2.5% in the top ten. Time point reported: before trial treatment. Sequencing was performed on PBMCs, taken before treatment. The receptors come from a male donor with prostate cancer.

The rearrangement uses TRBV2 and TRBJ1-4; 7 bases are a match to TRBD1. CDR3 length: 13 amino acids. Germline V gene data show CDR1 as SNHLY and CDR2 as FYNNEI. V lost 6 bases to trimming and J lost 14 bases; unmatched junction nucleotides: 12. The chain's CDR3 is CASRPGTAGGLFF. In DNA, the CDR3 is TGTGCCAGCAGACCCGGGACAGCGGGTGGGCTGTTTTTT.

For this clonotype: A far larger clone is a single base away, which makes a read error likely. The V and J genes are TRBV6-1 and TRBJ2-7; the D is unclear. Germline assignment: CDR1 MNHNS and CDR2 SASEGT. The CDR3 spans 12 residues. V dropped 5 bases and J dropped 5 bases, with 10 bases sitting between them. CDR3 residues: CASSSDGNEQYF. CDR3 nucleotides: TGTGCCAGCAGTAGTGATGGAAACGAGCAGTACTTC.

This clonotype was seen a few times. This chain uses TRBV5-1 with TRBJ2-3; D is unclear. Trimming removed 3 bases from V and 6 bases from J, with 8 bases in between. CDR1 and CDR2 (germline): SGHRS, YFSETQ. CDR3 length equals 12 residues. For the CDR3, the DNA is TGCGCCAGCAGCTCCTTGATGGATACGCAGTATTTT. Protein: CASSSLMDTQYF.

This clonotype was observed a handful of times. The rearrangement uses TRBV7-8 and TRBJ1-1; tentative D call: TRBD1 (5 bases). The CDR3 length is 16 residues. Germline CDR1 SGHVS, CDR2 FQNEAQ. V was cut by 5 bases and J by 5 bases, with 21 bases left in between. The CDR3 nucleotides are TGTGCCAGCAGCCTTACCCGGGGCCCGAGTTGGACTGAAGCTTTCTTT. It is translated as CASSLTRGPSWTEAFF.

There are many counts of this clonotype. The chain recombines TRBV10-3 with TRBJ2-3, with 8 bases that match TRBD2. V was pared by 7 bases and J by 5 bases, with 8 bases of the junction left unmatched. The CDR3 extends over 14 amino acids. CDR1 ENHRY and CDR2 SYGVKD come from the germline V gene. The CDR3 is CAIKSGGQGDTQYF. The CDR3 DNA reads as TGTGCCATCAAGTCGGGGGGGCAGGGAGATACGCAGTATTTT.

This clonotype was observed many times. This chain joins TRBV15 and TRBJ1-5, with 12 bases lining up with TRBD1. The V gene end was trimmed by 4 bases and the J gene end by 7 bases; junction bases not matched to a gene: 8. CDR3 length: 16 residues. CDR1 is LNHNV and CDR2 is YYDKDF in the germline V gene (reference sequence). CDR3 nucleotide sequence: TGTGCCACCAGCAAACTCCCGGGACAGGGGGCCCAGCCCCAGCATTTT. It translates to CATSKLPGQGAQPQHF.

Ten or more counts support this clonotype. This chain links TRBV18 with TRBJ2-2; possible D gene TRBD1, 5 bases. The CDR3 length is 14 residues. Trimming took 3 bases from V and 3 from J, leaving 8 bases between them. In germline, CDR1 is KGHSH, CDR2 LQKENI. CDR3 DNA: TGTGCCAGCTCACCCGACAGTTACACCGGGGAGCTGTTTTTT. Protein sequence: CASSPDSYTGELFF.

This clonotype occurred many times. The V and J genes are TRBV25-1 and TRBJ1-2; D unclear. CDR3 length: 11 residues. Germline CDR1 is MGHDK and CDR2 is SYGVNS. The V end was cut by 2 bases, the J end by 4 bases, with 2 bases between. The CDR3 bases are TGTGCCAGCAGTGAACGCTATGGCTACACCTTC. As protein: CASSERYGYTF.

The rearrangement joins TRBV5-1 to TRBJ2-7, with 11 bases lining up with TRBD2. The length of the CDR3 is 17 residues. Germline V CDR1 and CDR2: SGHRS, YFSETQ. J lost 2 bases, V lost 0 bases, and 7 bases had no gene match. The CDR3 DNA sequence: TGCGCCAGCAGCTTGGATAGCGGGGGGGCCAATACCTACGAGCAGTACTTC. Translating gives CASSLDSGGANTYEQYF.

This chain joins TRBV3-1 and TRBJ2-3; 10 nucleotides agree with TRBD1. J gave up 8 bases and V 3 bases, and 5 bases lay outside the gene matches. The CDR3 covers 14 residues. Germline V gives CDR1 LGHDT, CDR2 YNNKEL (reference sequence). CDR3: CASSHPGTGVTQYF. CDR3 DNA: TGTGCCAGCAGCCATCCCGGGACAGGGGTTACGCAGTATTTT.

Ten or more counts support this clonotype. The V gene is TRBV5-1, the J gene TRBJ2-3; TRBD2 is a possible D gene (5 bases). The germline V gene encodes CDR1 SGHRS and CDR2 YFSETQ. V lost 8 bases, J lost 5 bases, and 21 bases lay in between. The CDR3 is 15 amino acids. The CDR3 spells CASGALGPGGDTQYF. CDR3 DNA sequence: TGCGCCAGTGGCGCTTTGGGCCCTGGAGGAGATACGCAGTATTTT.

This clonotype appeared many times. The chain couples TRBV18 to TRBJ1-1, with D unresolved. Germline CDR1 is KGHSH and CDR2 is LQKENI. The CDR3 runs to 15 residues. V lost 2 bases to trimming and J lost 1 base, with 11 bases between them. For the CDR3, the DNA is TGTGCCAGCTCACCAGAGGAGGTAGGGAACACTGAAGCTTTCTTT. Translated: CASSPEEVGNTEAFF.

The rearrangement joins TRBV29-1 to TRBJ1-1, with D hard to call. Germline V CDR1 and CDR2: SQVTM, ANQGSEA. The CDR3 has 11 amino acids. V lost 2 bases, J lost 9 bases, and 10 bases lay in between. The CDR3 coding sequence is TGCAGCGTTGAATTTGAGCCCAAAGCTTTCTTT. Its translation is CSVEFEPKAFF.

This clonotype was counted ten times or more. The V and J genes are TRBV20-1 and TRBJ1-2; the match to TRBD1 covers 7 bases. The trim removed 2 bases at V and 3 bases at J, leaving 9 bases unmatched. The CDR3 loop spans 15 amino acids. Per the germline V gene, CDR1 is DFQATT and CDR2 is SNEGSKA (reference sequence). The CDR3 reads CSARNEDRWDYGYTF. DNA for the CDR3: TGCAGTGCTAGAAACGAGGACAGGTGGGACTATGGCTACACCTTC.

This clonotype was recorded at least ten times. The V gene is TRBV29-1, the J gene TRBJ1-1; 10 bases match TRBD1. The V gene end was trimmed by 7 bases and the J gene end by 1 base; junction bases not matched to a gene: 3. This CDR3 spans 13 amino acids. Germline V gene sequence: CDR1 SQVTM, CDR2 ANQGSEA. The CDR3 nucleotides are TGCAGCGCTAGGACAGGGGGGAACACTGAAGCTTTCTTT. Its translation: CSARTGGNTEAFF.

Here the CDR3 DNA reads TGCGCCAGCAGCCTGTATAAGGGCACGAACACCGGGGAGCTGTTTTTT. It translates to CASSLYKGTNTGELFF. V usage is TRBV4-3 and J usage is TRBJ2-2; no reliable D call. Trimming pared 4 bases from V and 0 bases from J, leaving 12 bases between. Germline V CDR1 and CDR2: LGHNA, YSLEER. The CDR3 is made up of 16 amino acids.